This T cell receptor (beta chain) was captured in a study of cytomegalovirus exposure and HLA in healthy donors. The wider study: Of 300 to 450 genotyped donors, approximately 84% clustered with self-reported Caucasian donors.

A remark on this clone: Its antigen remains unknown.

In the PCR, 60 Vbeta and 13 Jbeta primers were used. Some clones are missing from TCRdb's copy, which holds only in-frame ones; the method was immunoSEQ multiplex PCR. In the table there are more than 95,000 clones, 60% to 85% of which are singletons. Study-level findings and limits: A missense variant in DCLRE1C was later tied to TCR beta V- and J-gene trimming. Published work reported that the classifier diagnosed cytomegalovirus status with high specificity and sensitivity.

The study sampled nominally healthy donors, though unrecorded immune exposures were likely. The CDR3 spans 13 residues. Germline loops: CDR1 MNHEY, CDR2 SVGAGI. V was cut by 7 bases and J by 6 bases, with 10 bases left in between. This receptor was identified in a woman aged 18-29 years in good health and CMV-seropositive. Sequenced input: PBMCs. V usage is TRBV6-5 and J usage is TRBJ1-6, with a weak D call TRBD1 (6 bases). CDR3 in amino acids: CASTQGFNSPLHF. In nucleotides, the CDR3 is TGTGCCAGCACACAGGGTTTTAATTCACCCCTCCACTTT.